What follows are 24 T cell receptor beta chains derived from one specimen sequenced in a study of T cells in Graves' hyperthyroidism and ophthalmopathy. Amplified TCR beta CDR3 regions derived from RNA transcripts. A set of HTBI primers served as the primers for a first-round RT-PCR of the TCR CDR3. Each CDR3 protein gets one entry after TCRdb re-called the multiplex PCR reads with MiXCR. Counted here are a few hundred thousand distinct CDR3 sequences, around 15% occurring once; the ten biggest clones make up about 51%. The sequencing sample was made of blood. These receptors came from an older woman with Graves' ophthalmopathy.

This clonotype has more than one count but fewer than ten. The chain combines TRBV7-9 with TRBJ2-3; D not resolved. The CDR3 runs 17 residues. V was trimmed by 5 bases and J by 2 bases, leaving 20 bases between them. CDR1 and CDR2 (germline): SEHNR, FQNEAQ (reference sequence). CDR3 in amino acids: CASSPIAGGWYTDTQYF. DNA of the CDR3: TGTGCCAGCAGCCCGATCGCCGGTGGCTGGTACACAGATACGCAGTATTTT.

The chain carries TRBV27 and TRBJ2-5, with 7 bases aligning to TRBD1. The V gene's germline CDR1 is MNHEY and CDR2 SMNVEV (reference sequence). The J segment lost 4 bases and the V segment lost 6 bases, leaving 8 bases of the junction unmatched. This CDR3 has 14 residues. CDR3 protein: CASSEFDRVETQYF. In DNA form, the CDR3 reads TGTGCCAGCAGCGAATTTGACAGGGTAGAGACCCAGTACTTC.

This clonotype was seen only once. The chain carries TRBV4-1 and TRBJ1-2, with D perhaps matching TRBD1 (6 bases). CDR1 MGHRA and CDR2 YSYEKL come from the germline V gene. The CDR3 loop spans 16 amino acids. V was clipped by 1 base and J by 0 bases, with 12 bases between them. The CDR3 loop is CASSQVPGAANYGYTF. Here the CDR3 DNA reads TGCGCCAGCAGCCAAGTCCCGGGGGCAGCTAACTATGGCTACACCTTC.

This clonotype was picked up a small number of times. This chain links TRBV6-1 with TRBJ1-2, with no clear D. V was pared by 7 bases and J by 3 bases, with 15 bases between. The CDR3 is 14 residues long. CDR1 is MNHNS, CDR2 SASEGT, per germline. As DNA, the CDR3 is TGTGCCAGCACTGTGGGTCGGAGAGACTATGGCTACACCTTC. It specifies CASTVGRRDYGYTF.

This clonotype was counted a few times. The rearrangement uses TRBV5-1 and TRBJ1-4; possible D gene TRBD1, 5 bases. This CDR3 contains 14 residues. CDR1 SGHRS and CDR2 YFSETQ come from the germline V gene. Trimming removed 4 bases from V and 7 bases from J, with 14 bases in between. This chain's CDR3 is CASSRGRVGEKLFF. The CDR3 DNA sequence: TGCGCCAGCAGCCGGGGCCGGGTGGGTGAAAAACTGTTTTTT.

This clonotype has only a few counts. The rearrangement links TRBV4-3 to TRBJ1-1; D gene unclear. CDR3 length: 14 residues. Germline V gives CDR1 LGHNA, CDR2 YSLEER. V gave up 1 base and J gave up 3 bases, with 9 bases separating them. CDR3 sequence (DNA): TGCGCCAGCAGCCAAGGCAACGGCGACACTGAAGCTTTCTTT. Translated, it gives CASSQGNGDTEAFF.

This clonotype was seen many times. The chain is built from TRBV5-1 and TRBJ1-6; tentatively, D is TRBD1 (5 bases). CDR1 and CDR2 (germline): SGHRS, YFSETQ. The CDR3 runs 15 residues. Trimming shortened V by 2 bases and J by 8 bases, and 14 bases separated the two germline ends. The CDR3 DNA reads as TGCGCCAGCAGCTTCATACTGGGAGGGGATTCACCCCTCCACTTT. The encoded protein is CASSFILGGDSPLHF. The full variable domain, rest sourced from reference TRBV5-1 and TRBJ1-6, is KAGVTQTPRYLIKTRGQQVTLSCSPISGHRSVSWYQQTPGQGLQFLFEYFSETQRNKGNFPGRFSGRQFSNSRSEMNVSTLELGDSALYLCASSFILGGDSPLHFGNGTRLTVT.

This clonotype was seen more than once but under ten times. This chain connects TRBV7-8 to TRBJ1-2; D gene ambiguous. CDR3 length: 15 amino acids. Deletions cut 4 bases from V and 0 bases from J, with 12 bases between. From germline, CDR1 is SGHVS and CDR2 FQNEAQ. The CDR3 loop reads CASSSVGNPNYGYTF. Written as DNA, the CDR3 is TGTGCCAGCAGCTCCGTGGGGAATCCTAACTATGGCTACACCTTC.

This clonotype was seen many times. This rearrangement joins TRBV12-3 or TRBV12-4 to TRBJ2-1; 11 positions agree with TRBD1. The CDR3 has 13 residues. The V segment lost 8 bases and the J segment 6 bases; nucleotides outside the gene matches: 3. In DNA, the CDR3 is TGTGCCAGCCGGGACAGGGGGATCAATGAGCAGTTCTTC. It specifies CASRDRGINEQFF.

This clonotype was picked up a small number of times. The V and J genes are TRBV4-3 and TRBJ2-3; 11 bases fit TRBD2. CDR1 and CDR2 (germline): LGHNA, YSLEER. The V and J ends lost 2 bases and 4 bases, in that order; junction bases with no gene match: 5. This CDR3 comprises 16 residues. Written as DNA, the CDR3 is TGCGCCAGCAGCCAACAACTAGCGGGAGATTCAGATACGCAGTATTTT. Its protein product is CASSQQLAGDSDTQYF.

This clonotype was seen a handful of times. This rearrangement joins TRBV12-3 or TRBV12-4 to TRBJ2-3; D is unclear. The CDR3 runs to 15 residues. The ends were cut back, 2 bases at V and 1 base at J, with 10 bases in the middle. The chain's CDR3 is CASSLTLSGTDTQYF. In DNA form, the CDR3 reads TGTGCCAGCAGTTTAACCCTTTCCGGCACAGATACGCAGTATTTT.

This clonotype is labeled medium-sized (0.01 to 0.1%). V and J are TRBV28 and TRBJ2-7; a possible D gene is TRBD1 (6 bases). Per germline, CDR1 MDHEN and CDR2 SYDVKM. This CDR3 spans 15 amino acids. V gave up 7 bases and J gave up 0 bases, with 16 bases separating them. As DNA, the CDR3 is TGTGCCAGCACCCCAAGGACAGCCCTCTCCTACGAGCAGTACTTC. Translated: CASTPRTALSYEQYF.

V and J are TRBV19 and TRBJ2-3; the match to TRBD2 covers 11 bases. Germline CDR1 is LNHDA and CDR2 is SQIVND (reference sequence). Trimming at V came to 4 bases and at J to 1 base, leaving 4 bases not matched to a gene. This CDR3 has 16 residues. CDR3 in DNA: TGTGCCAGTAGTAAACTAGCGGGAGTTCGCACAGATACGCAGTATTTT. Protein: CASSKLAGVRTDTQYF.

At least ten counts were recorded for this clonotype. The gene calls are TRBV11-2 and TRBJ2-1; TRBD1 agrees at 7 bases. The J segment lost 5 bases and the V segment lost 5 bases, leaving 3 bases of the junction unmatched. The CDR3 totals 13 residues. Germline V lookup: CDR1 SGHAT, CDR2 FQNNGV. For the CDR3, the DNA is TGTGCCAGCAGCCTGGACAGGAACAATGAGCAGTTCTTC. Translating it yields CASSLDRNNEQFF.

There are a few counts of this clonotype. The V gene is TRBV5-1, the J gene TRBJ1-2; D not certain. V was clipped by 0 bases and J by 8 bases, with 8 bases between them. Germline V gives CDR1 SGHRS, CDR2 YFSETQ. The CDR3 totals 12 residues. CDR3 in DNA: TGCGCCAGCAGCTTGGAGGACCACGGCTACACCTTC. It codes for CASSLEDHGYTF.

This clonotype was observed a handful of times. The chain joins TRBV9 to TRBJ2-1; 10 positions agree with TRBD2. The CDR3 covers 15 residues. The germline CDR1 and CDR2 sequences are SGDLS and YYNGEE. Trimming took 4 bases from V and 6 from J; bases not matched to a gene: 7. CDR3 amino acids: CASSTSGGAANEQFF. The CDR3, as DNA: TGTGCCAGCAGCACAAGCGGGGGGGCAGCCAATGAGCAGTTCTTC.

This clonotype was seen repeatedly, ten times or more. The chain employs TRBV28 and TRBJ2-5; TRBD2 matches at 8 bases. The V and J ends lost 2 bases and 1 base, in that order; junction bases with no gene match: 6. This CDR3 is 16 amino acids long. Germline-derived CDR1 and CDR2 are MDHEN and SYDVKM. CDR3 in DNA: TGTGCCAGCAGTTTAGGGTTAGCGGGAATCCAAGAGACCCAGTACTTC. Its protein product is CASSLGLAGIQETQYF. Filled out from reference TRBV28 and TRBJ2-5, the complete variable domain reads DVKVTQSSRYLVKRTGEKVFLECVQDMDHENMFWYRQDPGLGLRLIYFSYDVKMKEKGDIPEGYSVSREKKERFSLILESASTNQTSMYLCASSLGLAGIQETQYFGPGTRLLVL.

This clonotype came up many times. The rearrangement joins TRBV11-2 to TRBJ1-1; D is unresolved. This CDR3 is 15 amino acids long. V dropped 8 bases and J dropped 4 bases, with 20 bases sitting between them. Germline V lookup: CDR1 SGHAT, CDR2 FQNNGV. CDR3 DNA: TGTGCCAGCTTTAATAAGGGAGGGAGTGGCACTGAAGCTTTCTTT. It translates to CASFNKGGSGTEAFF.

This clonotype has at least ten counts. The rearrangement joins TRBV5-1 to TRBJ1-1; unclear D gene. The germline V gene encodes CDR1 SGHRS and CDR2 YFSETQ. The CDR3 extends over 14 amino acids. V was pared by 0 bases and J by 2 bases, with 8 bases between. The chain's CDR3 is CASSLANPNTEAFF. CDR3 DNA: TGCGCCAGCAGCTTGGCGAATCCTAACACTGAAGCTTTCTTT.

This clonotype was detected a few times. The chain links TRBV18 to TRBJ1-1; 8 nucleotides match TRBD1. Trimming cost V 3 bases and J 3 bases; bases outside gene matches: 6. Looked up from germline, CDR1 is KGHSH and CDR2 is LQKENI. The length of the CDR3 is 15 residues. Here the CDR3 reads CASSPATGADTEAFF. CDR3 sequence (DNA): TGTGCCAGCTCACCGGCGACAGGGGCGGACACTGAAGCTTTCTTT.

The chain couples TRBV12-3 or TRBV12-4 to TRBJ2-3, with D hard to call. The CDR3 is 13 residues long. Trimming cost V 3 bases and J 3 bases, with 7 bases left between them. CDR3 protein: CASSFDGTDTQYF. The CDR3 nucleotides are TGTGCCAGCAGTTTCGACGGGACAGATACGCAGTATTTT.

This clonotype was recorded many times. This rearrangement joins TRBV19 to TRBJ1-5, with TRBD1 matching over 10 bases. J gave up 4 bases and V 5 bases, and 8 bases lay outside the gene matches. Germline CDR1 and CDR2: LNHDA and SQIVND (reference sequence). The CDR3 length is 16 residues. CDR3: CASSVPDRGRNQPQHF. In DNA form, the CDR3 reads TGTGCCAGTAGTGTCCCGGACAGGGGGAGAAATCAGCCCCAGCATTTT.

This clonotype was seen ten or more times. The chain employs TRBV6-1 and TRBJ2-1, with 8 bases lining up with TRBD1. After removal of 3 bases from V and 15 bases from J, the junction contained 10 bases not matched to a gene. The CDR3 has 13 amino acids. Germline-derived CDR1 and CDR2 are MNHNS and SASEGT. CDR3 loop: CASSDYGQGNRFF. In DNA, the CDR3 is TGTGCCAGCAGTGACTATGGACAGGGTAATCGGTTCTTC.

This clonotype was detected ten times or more. The CDR3 is CASSLAFRVDEQYF. CDR3 DNA sequence: TGCGCCAGCAGCTTGGCGTTCAGGGTCGACGAGCAGTACTTC. The V and J genes are TRBV5-1 and TRBJ2-7, with a weak D call TRBD1 (5 bases). V lost 0 bases and J 5 bases, leaving 12 bases between the germline ends. Per the germline V gene, CDR1 is SGHRS and CDR2 is YFSETQ. This CDR3 spans 14 amino acids.